Sequencing of this T cell receptor (beta chain) was carried out in a study of OX40 agonist ivuxolimab in advanced cancers. Study conclusions and caveats: CD4+ and CD8+ blood T cells expanded clonally by week 6 at 0.1 to 3.0 mg/kg. Averaging showed that CD8+ T cells had more expanded clones than CD4+ did.

Only in-frame clones appear in the TCRdb table, and some are missing; sequencing was by immunoSEQ multiplex PCR. The table includes roughly 9,900 clones, roughly 70% detected once. Trimming took 4 bases from V and 6 from J, leaving 21 bases between them. Germline CDR1 SQVTM, CDR2 ANQGSEA. The CDR3 consists of 15 residues. With regard to this clone: Its antigen remains unknown.

The sample here was CD4+ or CD8+ T cells sorted from blood, taken in a trial of the OX40 agonist ivuxolimab. This clonotype originated in an adult with an advanced solid tumor such as melanoma, head and neck, liver or kidney cancer. V usage is TRBV29-1 and J usage is TRBJ1-2; D call uncertain. This CDR3 reads CSVGEVSGNFHGYTF. Here the CDR3 DNA reads TGCAGCGTTGGGGAAGTAAGTGGTAACTTCCATGGCTACACCTTC.